This T cell receptor beta chain is drawn from a study of cytomegalovirus exposure and HLA in healthy donors. Overall study findings and caveats: The study flagged approximately 180 TCR beta chains as cytomegalovirus-associated. Most likely, a cluster of highly shared sequence variants arose as a sequencing artifact. In a later analysis, donors in an Asian-associated ancestry cluster reportedly had fewer N-insertions in productive TCRs than the cohort mean.

The PCR ran on 60 Vbeta and 13 Jbeta primers. How the authors handled the data: Later, an analysis found some 80 million unique TCR beta chains, and 9.5 million to 12 million of these were shared. The protocol was immunoSEQ multiplex PCR, while the TCRdb copy is restricted to in-frame clones and leaves out a portion. V and J calls and clone size are given by that table; D and trimming were obtained from the DNA. The sample lists 60,000 or so clones, roughly 77% occurring once. Remarks on this clone: Its antigen is not known.

Trimming removed 0 bases at V and 4 bases at J, with 5 bases between. This CDR3 is built from 12 residues. The chain has TRBV5-7 and TRBJ2-7; tentatively, D is TRBD1 (5 bases). TRBV5-7 is annotated as an ORF whose role is uncertain. The clonotype originates from a woman aged 40 to 55 in good health and CMV-seropositive. Material: PBMCs. The CDR3 sequence is CASSLDRYEQYF. CDR3 nucleotide sequence: TGTGCCAGCAGCTTGGACAGGTACGAGCAGTACTTC.